These 11 T cell receptor beta chains share one sample of origin, sequenced in a study of shared clonotypes between healthy human individuals. The method was immunoSEQ multiplex PCR; TCRdb's version includes in-frame clones alone and lacks a portion of them. The sample holds around 2.5 million clones, over 85% seen once. The sequencing sample was made of naive CD4+ T cells from PBMCs. Subset here: CD45RA+ positively selected. The source of these receptors is a young man in good health. Some clones in this sample may be carry-over from other donors' samples.

This clone was counted a single time. This chain links TRBV19 with TRBJ2-1; D tentatively fits TRBD1 or TRBD2 (5 bases each). CDR3 length: 15 amino acids. CDR1 LNHDA and CDR2 SQIVND come from the germline V gene (reference sequence). Trimming cost V 5 bases and J 2 bases, with 13 bases left between them. The CDR3 coding sequence is TGTGCCAGTAGTGCGAGGGGACGAACCTACAATGAGCAGTTCTTC. This translates into CASSARGRTYNEQFF.

The chain links TRBV9 to TRBJ2-5; TRBD2 is a possible D gene (5 bases). The CDR3 is 15 residues long. The germline V gene encodes CDR1 SGDLS and CDR2 YYNGEE. Trimming removed 1 base at V and 3 bases at J, with 13 bases between. The CDR3 DNA reads as TGTGCCAGCAGCGTACGAGGGAGTTTCGAAGAGACCCAGTACTTC. Translating it yields CASSVRGSFEETQYF.

This chain links TRBV5-8 with TRBJ1-5; TRBD1 might be the D (5 bases). The germline V gene has CDR1 SGHTS and CDR2 YDEGEE. Trimming removed 3 bases at V and 4 bases at J, with 20 bases between. The CDR3 loop spans 17 amino acids. This chain's CDR3 is CASSSSGGWDRNQPQHF. The CDR3 DNA is TGTGCCAGCAGCTCGAGCGGTGGTTGGGACCGTAATCAGCCCCAGCATTTT.

The chain recombines TRBV28 with TRBJ2-7; 7 nucleotides line up with TRBD2. V lost 5 bases to trimming and J lost 0 bases; unmatched junction nucleotides: 13. The germline CDR1 and CDR2 sequences are MDHEN and SYDVKM. This CDR3 has 17 amino acids. Here the CDR3 reads CASSPLRKAGSSYEQYF. CDR3 in DNA: TGTGCCAGCAGTCCCCTACGAAAAGCGGGAAGCTCCTACGAGCAGTACTTC.

This clone was observed a single time. The chain combines TRBV6-6 with TRBJ2-1, with D possibly called TRBD1 or TRBD2 (5 bases each). Germline V gene lookup returns CDR1 MNHNY and CDR2 SVGAGI (reference sequence). V dropped 1 base and J dropped 1 base, with 8 bases sitting between them. The CDR3 runs 15 residues. The DNA of the CDR3 is TGTGCCAGCAGTTACTTTGGGGGTTCCTACAATGAGCAGTTCTTC. Its translation: CASSYFGGSYNEQFF.

The chain recombines TRBV28 with TRBJ2-7; TRBD2 matches at 14 bases. The trim removed 6 bases at V and 3 bases at J, leaving 10 bases unmatched. The germline CDR1 and CDR2 sequences are MDHEN and SYDVKM. This CDR3 region has 17 residues. CDR3 in amino acids: CASRANPGLAGVYEQYF. The DNA of the CDR3 is TGTGCCAGCAGGGCGAATCCGGGACTAGCGGGAGTCTACGAGCAGTACTTC.

The rearrangement links TRBV10-2 to TRBJ1-1; 9 bases are shared with TRBD1. CDR1 and CDR2 from the germline V gene are WSHSY and SAAADI. The junction had 6 bases not matched to a gene; V was cut back by 5 bases and J by 5 bases. The CDR3 is 14 residues long. The CDR3 coding sequence is TGCGCCAGCAGTTCACAGGGGGCGCAAACTGAAGCTTTCTTT. Translation gives CASSSQGAQTEAFF.

The genes are TRBV7-2 and TRBJ2-1; TRBD2 agrees at 13 bases. Trimming removed 0 bases from V and 8 bases from J; junction bases left unmatched: 7. Germline V gives CDR1 SGHTA, CDR2 FQGNSA. The CDR3 spans 17 residues. The CDR3 sequence is CASSLAATSGRADEQFF. CDR3 sequence (DNA): TGTGCCAGCAGCTTAGCCGCTACTAGCGGGAGGGCTGATGAGCAGTTCTTC.

The chain uses TRBV2 and TRBJ1-5; a possible D gene is TRBD1 (6 bases). The CDR3 has 14 residues. V was pared by 5 bases and J by 3 bases, with 11 bases between. CDR1 is SNHLY and CDR2 is FYNNEI in the germline V gene. The CDR3 DNA reads as TGTGCCAGCAGTTATCAGGGGTCCAATCAGCCCCAGCATTTT. Its protein is CASSYQGSNQPQHF.

CDR3 coding DNA: TGTGCCAGCAGAGGCGGGATCCCCGGACGACCCTACGAGCAGTACTTC. Translation gives CASRGGIPGRPYEQYF. The rearrangement links TRBV6-6 to TRBJ2-7, with D possibly TRBD2 on 6 matching bases. This CDR3 is built from 16 residues. Trimming shortened V by 6 bases and J by 2 bases, and 20 bases separated the two germline ends. Germline CDR1 MNHNY, CDR2 SVGAGI (reference sequence).

This clone appeared a few times. The V gene is TRBV7-9, the J gene TRBJ1-5; D might be TRBD1 (5 bases). The ends were cut back, 2 bases at V and 5 bases at J, with 10 bases in the middle. This CDR3 spans 14 amino acids. From germline, CDR1 is SEHNR and CDR2 FQNEAQ (reference sequence). The chain's CDR3 is CASSLKGRDQPQHF. Written as DNA, the CDR3 is TGTGCCAGCAGCTTAAAAGGCAGGGATCAGCCCCAGCATTTT. The complete variable domain, with remaining parts taken from reference TRBV7-9 and TRBJ1-5, reads DTGVSQNPRHKITKRGQNVTFRCDPISEHNRLYWYRQTLGQGPEFLTYFQNEAQLEKSRLLSDRFSAERPKGSFSTLEIQRTEQGDSAMYLCASSLKGRDQPQHFGDGTRLSIL.